This T cell receptor beta chain was identified during a study of blood T cell repertoires in COVID-19. Study in general: The analysed material was cDNA or gDNA that came from T cells, B-cell-depleted T cells, or PBMCs.

During the 2 weeks before they entered the study, exposed participants had met someone with a PCR-confirmed or clinician-diagnosed COVID-19 case. TCRdb's table, derived via immunoSEQ multiplex PCR, lists solely in-frame clones and lacks some. There are a few hundred thousand clones in the sample; 70% to 90% occur only once, and just over 6.5% lies in the top ten. V was clipped by 5 bases and J by 6 bases, with 14 bases between them. The CDR3 covers 15 residues. Germline values: CDR1 MRHNA, CDR2 SNTAGT. The sequence came from a woman between 45 and 65 years old who had been exposed to COVID-19. The chain carries TRBV6-4 and TRBJ1-6, with D possibly matching TRBD1 (6 bases). Sequenced input: PBMCs or T cells enriched from blood (not recorded which). The DNA for the CDR3 is TGTGCCAGCAGTACACCAACAGGGAGTAATTCACCCCTCCACTTT. Translating gives CASSTPTGSNSPLHF.